A single T cell receptor beta chain is shown here with its context. As yet, its antigen is unknown. The sample's treatment: some 19 received Ad26.COV2.S at low or high dose, single or two shots; about 5 received placebo; per-sample allocation not given. On day 63 after the first injection, vaccine and placebo recipients gave samples. This adult donor, from Boston, was 18-55 years old. This table comes from immunoSEQ multiplex PCR, and its TCRdb copy is limited to in-frame clones, with some not included. This table has over 450,000 clones, 89% appearing once. The sample is drawn from a study of Ad26.COV2.S vaccination and SARS-CoV-2 variants. About the research overall: The donor belonged to the COV1001 Ad26.COV2.S trial arm.

Per the germline V gene, CDR1 is MNHNY and CDR2 is SVGAGI (reference sequence). The V and J ends lost 7 bases and 5 bases respectively, with 11 bases between them. This CDR3 contains 12 residues. Study-wide results and caveats: Analyses that measured TCR breadth and depth may have underestimated total T cell responses. Non-spike TCR breadth did not differ much between vaccine and placebo recipients.

This clonotype was sampled from a person aged 18-65 years who received the Ad26.COV2.S COVID-19 vaccine or a placebo. The rearrangement uses TRBV6-6 and TRBJ2-5; maybe TRBD2 (6 bases). The sample in question was peripheral blood, obtained in a trial of Ad26.COV2.S vaccine versus placebo. The CDR3 DNA reads as TGTGCCAGCAACAACCGGGGGGAGACCCAGTACTTC. It encodes CASNNRGETQYF.